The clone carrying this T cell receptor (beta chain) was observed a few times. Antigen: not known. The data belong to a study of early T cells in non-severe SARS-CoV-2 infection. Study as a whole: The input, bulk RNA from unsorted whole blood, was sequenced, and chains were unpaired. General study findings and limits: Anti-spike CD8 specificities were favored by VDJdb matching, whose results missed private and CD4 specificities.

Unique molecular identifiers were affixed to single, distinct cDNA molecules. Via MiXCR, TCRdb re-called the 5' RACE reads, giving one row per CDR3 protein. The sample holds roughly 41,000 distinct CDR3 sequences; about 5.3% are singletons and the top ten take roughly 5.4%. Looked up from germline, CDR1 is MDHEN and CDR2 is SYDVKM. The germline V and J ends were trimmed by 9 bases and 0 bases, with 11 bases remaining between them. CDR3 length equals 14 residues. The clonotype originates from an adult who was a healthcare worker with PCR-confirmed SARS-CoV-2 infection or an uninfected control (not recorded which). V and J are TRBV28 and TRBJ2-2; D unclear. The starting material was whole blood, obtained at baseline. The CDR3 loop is CASFRTANTGELFF. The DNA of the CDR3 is TGTGCCAGTTTCAGGACCGCGAACACCGGGGAGCTGTTTTTT.